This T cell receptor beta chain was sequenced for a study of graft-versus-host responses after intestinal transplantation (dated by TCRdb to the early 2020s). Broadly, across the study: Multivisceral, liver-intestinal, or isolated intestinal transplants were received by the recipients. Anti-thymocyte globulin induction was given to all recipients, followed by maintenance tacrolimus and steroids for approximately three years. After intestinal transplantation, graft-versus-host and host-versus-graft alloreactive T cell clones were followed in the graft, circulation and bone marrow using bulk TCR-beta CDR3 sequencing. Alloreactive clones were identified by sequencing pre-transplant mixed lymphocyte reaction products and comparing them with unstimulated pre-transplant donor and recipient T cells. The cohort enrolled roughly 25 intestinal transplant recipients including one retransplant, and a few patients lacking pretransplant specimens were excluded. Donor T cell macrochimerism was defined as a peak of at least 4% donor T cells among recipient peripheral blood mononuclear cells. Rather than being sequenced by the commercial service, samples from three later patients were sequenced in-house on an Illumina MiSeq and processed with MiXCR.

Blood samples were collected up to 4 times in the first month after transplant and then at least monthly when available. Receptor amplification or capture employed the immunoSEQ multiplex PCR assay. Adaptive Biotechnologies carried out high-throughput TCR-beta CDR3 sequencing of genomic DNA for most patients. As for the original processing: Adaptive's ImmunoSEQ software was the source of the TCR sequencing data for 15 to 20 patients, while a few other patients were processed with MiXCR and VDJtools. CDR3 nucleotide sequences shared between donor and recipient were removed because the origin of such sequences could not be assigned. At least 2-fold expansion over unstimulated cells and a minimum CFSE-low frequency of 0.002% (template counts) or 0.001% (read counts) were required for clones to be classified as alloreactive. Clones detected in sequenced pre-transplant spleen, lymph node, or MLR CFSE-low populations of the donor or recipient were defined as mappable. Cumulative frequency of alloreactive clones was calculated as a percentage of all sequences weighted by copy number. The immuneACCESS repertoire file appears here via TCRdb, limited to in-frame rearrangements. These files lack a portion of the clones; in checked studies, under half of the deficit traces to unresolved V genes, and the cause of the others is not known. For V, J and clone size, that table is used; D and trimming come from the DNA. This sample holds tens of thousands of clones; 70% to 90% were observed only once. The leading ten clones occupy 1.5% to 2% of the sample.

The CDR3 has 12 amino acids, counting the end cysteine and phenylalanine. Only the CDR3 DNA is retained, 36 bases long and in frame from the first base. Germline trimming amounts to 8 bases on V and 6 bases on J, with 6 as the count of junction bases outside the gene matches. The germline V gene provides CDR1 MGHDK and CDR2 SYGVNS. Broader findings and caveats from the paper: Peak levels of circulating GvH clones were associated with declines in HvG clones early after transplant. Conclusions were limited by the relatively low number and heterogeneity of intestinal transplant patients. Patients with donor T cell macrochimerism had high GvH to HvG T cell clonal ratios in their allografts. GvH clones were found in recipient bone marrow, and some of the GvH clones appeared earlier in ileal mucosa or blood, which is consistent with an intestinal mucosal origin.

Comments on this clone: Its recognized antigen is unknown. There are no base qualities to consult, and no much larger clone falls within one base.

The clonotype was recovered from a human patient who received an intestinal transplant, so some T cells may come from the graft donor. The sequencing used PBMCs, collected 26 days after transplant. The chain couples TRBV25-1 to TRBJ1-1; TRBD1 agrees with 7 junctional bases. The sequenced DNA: TGTGCCAGCGCCAGGACAGGCTCTGAAGCTTTCTTT. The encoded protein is CASARTGSEAFF. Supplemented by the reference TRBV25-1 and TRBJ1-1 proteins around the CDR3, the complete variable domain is EADIYQTPRYLVIGTGKKITLECSQTMGHDKMYWYQQDPGMELHLIHYSYGVNSTEKGDLSSESTVSRIRTEHFPLTLESARPSHTSQYLCASARTGSEAFFGQGTRLTVV.